The present TCR beta chain was sequenced within a study of identical twins. Points from the study as a whole: Out-of-frame alpha sequences common to twins were enriched for low generation probability.

With regard to this clonotype: Its antigen is undetermined.

Per germline, CDR1 MDHEN and CDR2 SYDVKM. This CDR3 spans 15 amino acids. The ends lost 10 bases at V and 4 bases at J; junction bases unmatched: 15. Template switching (which added a universal primer site) was used, and cDNA carried unique molecular identifiers. MiXCR was run by TCRdb on the 5' RACE reads, yielding one entry per CDR3 protein. The data hold about 480,000 distinct CDR3 sequences, with 14% observed a single time. Separately, the same data were catalogued under a study of yellow fever vaccine responses in identical twins.

The origin of this receptor is a woman aged 18-29 years in good health. Material: CD4+ T cells sorted from blood. The chain links TRBV28 to TRBJ2-5, with 7 nucleotides matching TRBD1. In DNA, the CDR3 is TGTGCCACCAACCACCCAAGGGGGCGGGTAGAGACCCAGTACTTC. It encodes CATNHPRGRVETQYF.